The source of this T cell receptor beta chain is a study of OX40 agonist ivuxolimab in advanced cancers. The data were produced by immunoSEQ multiplex PCR, yet TCRdb's version contains in-frame clones alone and is incomplete. The sample consists of tens of thousands of clones, approximately 84% of them appearing once. The specimen comprised CD4+ or CD8+ T cells sorted from blood, sampled in a trial of the OX40 agonist ivuxolimab. The origin of this receptor is an adult with an advanced solid tumor such as melanoma, head and neck, liver or kidney cancer.

CDR3 coding DNA: TGTGCCAGCAGTTTACGAAAAGGGGCGCAGTATTTT. It encodes CASSLRKGAQYF. V and J are TRBV27 and TRBJ2-3; D is possibly TRBD1 (5 bases). With 2 bases removed from V and 10 bases from J, the gap between germline ends came to 10 bases. CDR1 is MNHEY and CDR2 is SMNVEV in the germline V gene (reference sequence). This CDR3 region has 12 residues.